These T cell receptor beta chains were read from a single sample in a study of CD8+ T cells in alopecia areata. The method was immunoSEQ multiplex PCR; TCRdb's version includes in-frame clones alone and lacks a portion of them. The profile shows about 180,000 clones, 40% to 55% of them singletons. Material: CD8+ T cells sorted from blood, obtained around week 53, from a patient treated with tofacitinib. The receptors here all came from a human donor with alopecia areata. CDR3s include the opening cysteine and the closing phenylalanine or tryptophan. A D gene is named only where the DNA matches it firmly. Part of the rows lack a size; the others show once, few, many or a class for expanded clones.

TRBV5-1,TRBJ1-6,.,19,.,TGCGCCAGCAGCTTGGACCCGATGGGACCCAGCTCCTATAATTCACCCCTCCACTTT,CASSLDPMGPSSYNSPLHF
TRBV5-6,TRBJ2-7,.,17,.,TGTGCCAGCAGCTTGAGTCAGGGGGGTACCTACTCCTACGAGCAGTACTTC,CASSLSQGGTYSYEQYF
TRBV21-1,TRBJ2-5,.,13,.,TGTGCCAGCAGAAGTGAAAGGGAGGAGACCCAGTACTTC,CASRSEREETQYF
TRBV20-1,TRBJ1-1,.,11,few,TGCAGGGGGCGTGGGGTTACTGAAGCTTTCTTT,CRGRGVTEAFF
TRBV27,TRBJ2-7,TRBD1,13,.,TGTGCCACCCGACAGGGGAGCTCCTACGAGCAGTACTTC,CATRQGSSYEQYF
TRBV6-5,TRBJ2-1,TRBD1,13,.,TGTGCCAGCAGCGAGGACAGGCCGGGTGAGCAGTTCTTC,CASSEDRPGEQFF
TRBV2,TRBJ2-7,TRBD1,15,many,TGTGCCAGCAGGGCCTCACCGACAGGGGTGCGCGAGCAGTACTTC,CASRASPTGVREQYF
TRBV27,TRBJ2-5,.,13,.,TGTGCCAGCAGTTTATCCGCGGGGGAGACCCAGTACTTC,CASSLSAGETQYF
TRBV7-2,TRBJ1-1,.,14,.,TGTGCCAGCAGCTTAGTGTTCGAGAACACTGAAGCTTTCTTT,CASSLVFENTEAFF
TRBV2,TRBJ1-5,TRBD1,14,.,TGTGCCAGCAGTTGGACAGGGGCGGATCAGCCCCAGCATTTT,CASSWTGADQPQHF
TRBV7-6,TRBJ2-1,TRBD2,15,.,TGTGCCAGCAGCCCGGGGACTAGCGGGGGCGGGGAGCAGTTCTTC,CASSPGTSGGGEQFF
TRBV6-1,TRBJ1-2,.,14,.,TGTGCCAGCAGTGAACTGACAGGAAACTATGGCTACACCTTC,CASSELTGNYGYTF
TRBV13,TRBJ2-4,.,15,few,TGTGCCAGCAGCACTACCCCGCGAACCAAAAACATTCAGTACTTC,CASSTTPRTKNIQYF